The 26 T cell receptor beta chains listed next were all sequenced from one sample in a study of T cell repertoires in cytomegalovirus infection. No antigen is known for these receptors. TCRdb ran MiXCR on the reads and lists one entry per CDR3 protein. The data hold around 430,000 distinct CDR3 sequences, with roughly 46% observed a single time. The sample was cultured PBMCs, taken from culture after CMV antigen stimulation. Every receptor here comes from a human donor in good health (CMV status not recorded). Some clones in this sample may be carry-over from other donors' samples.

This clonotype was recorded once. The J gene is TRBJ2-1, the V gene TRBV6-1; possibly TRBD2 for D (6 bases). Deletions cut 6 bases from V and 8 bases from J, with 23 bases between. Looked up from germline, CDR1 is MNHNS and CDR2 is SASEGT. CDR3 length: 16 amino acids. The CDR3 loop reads CASRSPSGEYLDEQFF. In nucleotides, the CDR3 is TGTGCCAGCAGATCCCCATCGGGGGAGTACCTAGATGAGCAGTTCTTC.

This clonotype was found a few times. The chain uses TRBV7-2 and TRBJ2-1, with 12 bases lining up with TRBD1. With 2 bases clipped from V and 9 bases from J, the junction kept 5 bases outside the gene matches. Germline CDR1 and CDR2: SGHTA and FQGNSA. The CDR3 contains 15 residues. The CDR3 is CASSLTGTGGTEQFF. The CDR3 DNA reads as TGTGCCAGCAGCTTAACCGGGACAGGGGGCACTGAGCAGTTCTTC.

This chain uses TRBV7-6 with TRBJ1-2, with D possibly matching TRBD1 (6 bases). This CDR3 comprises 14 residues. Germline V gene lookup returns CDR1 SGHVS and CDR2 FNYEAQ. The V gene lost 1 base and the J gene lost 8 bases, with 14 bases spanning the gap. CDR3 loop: CASSLGAEGGGYTF. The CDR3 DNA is TGTGCCAGCAGCTTAGGGGCCGAGGGGGGAGGCTACACCTTC.

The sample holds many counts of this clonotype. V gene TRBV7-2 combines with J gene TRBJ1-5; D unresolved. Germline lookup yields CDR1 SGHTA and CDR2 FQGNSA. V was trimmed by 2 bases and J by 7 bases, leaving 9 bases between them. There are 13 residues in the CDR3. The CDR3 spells CASSLSGEQPQHF. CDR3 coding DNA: TGTGCCAGCAGCTTATCTGGGGAGCAGCCCCAGCATTTT.

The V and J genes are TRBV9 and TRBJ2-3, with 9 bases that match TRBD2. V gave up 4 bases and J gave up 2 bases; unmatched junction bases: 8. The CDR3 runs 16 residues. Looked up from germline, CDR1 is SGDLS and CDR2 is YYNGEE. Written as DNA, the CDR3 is TGTGCCAGCAGCCCACGGGCGGGAGGGCTCACAGATACGCAGTATTTT. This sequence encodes CASSPRAGGLTDTQYF.

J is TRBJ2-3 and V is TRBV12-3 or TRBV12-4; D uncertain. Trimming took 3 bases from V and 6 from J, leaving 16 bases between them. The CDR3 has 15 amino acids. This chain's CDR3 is CASSFLGMWSDTQYF. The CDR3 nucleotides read TGTGCCAGCAGTTTCTTGGGGATGTGGTCGGATACGCAGTATTTT.

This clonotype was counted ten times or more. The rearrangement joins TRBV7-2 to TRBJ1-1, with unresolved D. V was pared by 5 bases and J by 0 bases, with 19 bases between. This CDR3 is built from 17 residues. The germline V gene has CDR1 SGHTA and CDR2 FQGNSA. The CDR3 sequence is CASSQRPTSSLNTEAFF. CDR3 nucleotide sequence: TGTGCCAGCAGCCAACGCCCGACATCTAGTCTGAACACTGAAGCTTTCTTT.

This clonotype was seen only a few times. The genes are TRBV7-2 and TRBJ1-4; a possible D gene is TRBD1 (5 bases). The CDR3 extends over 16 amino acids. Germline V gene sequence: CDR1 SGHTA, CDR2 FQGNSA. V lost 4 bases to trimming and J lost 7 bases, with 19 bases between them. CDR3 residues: CASSSPPQGGIEKLFF. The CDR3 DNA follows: TGTGCCAGCAGCTCCCCCCCCCAGGGAGGAATTGAAAAACTGTTTTTT.

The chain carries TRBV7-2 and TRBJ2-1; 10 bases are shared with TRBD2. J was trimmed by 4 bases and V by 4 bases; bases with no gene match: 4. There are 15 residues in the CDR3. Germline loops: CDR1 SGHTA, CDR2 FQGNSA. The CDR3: CASSWSGGVYNEQFF. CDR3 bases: TGTGCCAGCAGCTGGAGCGGGGGGGTGTACAATGAGCAGTTCTTC. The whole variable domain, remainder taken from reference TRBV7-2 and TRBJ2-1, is GAGVSQSPSNKVTEKGKDVELRCDPISGHTALYWYRQSLGQGLEFLIYFQGNSAPDKSGLPSDRFSAERTGGSVSTLTIQRTQQEDSAVYLCASSWSGGVYNEQFFGPGTRLTVL.

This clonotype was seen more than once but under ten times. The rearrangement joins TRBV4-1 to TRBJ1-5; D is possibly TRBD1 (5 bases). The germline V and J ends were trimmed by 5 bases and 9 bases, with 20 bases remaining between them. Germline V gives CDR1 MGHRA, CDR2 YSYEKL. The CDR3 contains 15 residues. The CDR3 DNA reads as TGCGCCAGCAGCGAAGCCGGGCAGGGTATTAGGCCCCAGCATTTT. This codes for CASSEAGQGIRPQHF.

DNA for the CDR3: TGTGCCAGCAGCCCCACTCTAGCGGCCTACAATGAGCAGTTCTTC. Amino acid sequence: CASSPTLAAYNEQFF. The chain joins TRBV7-6 to TRBJ2-1, with 7 bases lining up with TRBD2. This CDR3 comprises 15 residues. The V gene end was trimmed by 5 bases and the J gene end by 2 bases; junction bases not matched to a gene: 6. Germline assignment: CDR1 SGHVS and CDR2 FNYEAQ. Filled out from reference TRBV7-6 and TRBJ2-1, the complete variable domain reads GAGVSQSPRYKVTKRGQDVALRCDPISGHVSLYWYRQALGQGPEFLTYFNYEAQQDKSGLPNDRFSAERPEGSISTLTIQRTEQRDSAMYRCASSPTLAAYNEQFFGPGTRLTVL.

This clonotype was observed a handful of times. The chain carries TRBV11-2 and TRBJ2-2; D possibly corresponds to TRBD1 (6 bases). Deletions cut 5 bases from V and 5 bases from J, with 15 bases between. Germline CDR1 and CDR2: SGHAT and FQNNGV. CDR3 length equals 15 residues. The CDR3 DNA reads TGTGCCAGCAGCAACAGGGCCGTCGTGACCGGGGAGCTGTTTTTT. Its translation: CASSNRAVVTGELFF. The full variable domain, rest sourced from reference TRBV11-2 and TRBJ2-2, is EAGVAQSPRYKIIEKRQSVAFWCNPISGHATLYWYQQILGQGPKLLIQFQNNGVVDDSQLPKDRFSAERLKGVDSTLKIQPAKLEDSAVYLCASSNRAVVTGELFFGEGSRLTVL.

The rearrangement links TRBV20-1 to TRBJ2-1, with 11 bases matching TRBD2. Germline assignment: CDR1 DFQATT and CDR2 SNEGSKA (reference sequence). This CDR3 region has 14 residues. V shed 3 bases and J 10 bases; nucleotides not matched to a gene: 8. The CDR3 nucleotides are TGCAGTGCTAGGACTAGCGGGGCTTGGGGAGAGCAGTTCTTC. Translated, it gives CSARTSGAWGEQFF.

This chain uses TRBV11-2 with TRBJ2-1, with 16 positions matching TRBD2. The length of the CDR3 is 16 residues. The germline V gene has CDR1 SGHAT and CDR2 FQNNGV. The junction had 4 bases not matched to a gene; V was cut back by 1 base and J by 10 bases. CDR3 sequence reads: CASSLGRGLAGGEQFF. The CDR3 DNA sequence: TGTGCCAGCAGCTTAGGCCGGGGACTAGCGGGAGGGGAGCAGTTCTTC.

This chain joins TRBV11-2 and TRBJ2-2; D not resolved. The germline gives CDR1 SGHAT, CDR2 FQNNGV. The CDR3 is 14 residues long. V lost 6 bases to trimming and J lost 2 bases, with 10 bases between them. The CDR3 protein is CASRDTKNTGELFF. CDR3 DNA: TGTGCCAGCAGAGACACCAAAAACACCGGGGAGCTGTTTTTT.

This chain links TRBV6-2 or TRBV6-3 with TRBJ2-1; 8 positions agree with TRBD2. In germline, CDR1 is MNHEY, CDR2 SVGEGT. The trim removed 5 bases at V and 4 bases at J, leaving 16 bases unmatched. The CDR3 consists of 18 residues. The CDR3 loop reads CASSPLLAGAGGYNEQFF. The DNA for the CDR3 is TGTGCCAGCAGTCCTCTCCTAGCGGGCGCGGGCGGATACAATGAGCAGTTCTTC.

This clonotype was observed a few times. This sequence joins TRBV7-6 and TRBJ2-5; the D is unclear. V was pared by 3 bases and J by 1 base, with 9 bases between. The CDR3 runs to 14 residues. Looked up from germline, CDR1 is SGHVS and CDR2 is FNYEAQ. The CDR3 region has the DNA TGTGCCAGCAGCTTCCCGGAAACCCAAGAGACCCAGTACTTC. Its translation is CASSFPETQETQYF.

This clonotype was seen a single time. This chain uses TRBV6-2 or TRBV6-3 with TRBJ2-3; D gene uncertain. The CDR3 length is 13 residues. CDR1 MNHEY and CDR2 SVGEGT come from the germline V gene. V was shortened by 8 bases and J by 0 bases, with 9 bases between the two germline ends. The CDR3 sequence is CASVPPSTDTQYF. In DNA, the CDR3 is TGTGCCAGCGTGCCCCCAAGCACAGATACGCAGTATTTT.

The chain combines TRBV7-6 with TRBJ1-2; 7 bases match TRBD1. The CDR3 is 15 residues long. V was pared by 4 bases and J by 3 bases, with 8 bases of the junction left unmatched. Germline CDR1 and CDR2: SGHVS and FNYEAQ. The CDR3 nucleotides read TGTGCCAGCAGCTCCCAAGGGGGCGGTTACTATGGCTACACCTTC. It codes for CASSSQGGGYYGYTF.

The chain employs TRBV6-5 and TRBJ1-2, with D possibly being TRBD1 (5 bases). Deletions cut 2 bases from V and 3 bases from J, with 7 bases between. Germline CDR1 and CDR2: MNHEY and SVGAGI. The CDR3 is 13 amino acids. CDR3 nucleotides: TGTGCCAGCAGTTACAGGGGCCACTATGGCTACACCTTC. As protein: CASSYRGHYGYTF.

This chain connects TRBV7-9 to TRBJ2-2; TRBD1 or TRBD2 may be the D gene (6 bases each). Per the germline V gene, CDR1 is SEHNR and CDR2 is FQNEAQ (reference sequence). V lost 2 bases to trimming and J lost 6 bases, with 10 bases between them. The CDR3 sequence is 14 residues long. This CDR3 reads CASSLSGEAGELFF. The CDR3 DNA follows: TGTGCCAGCAGCTTATCAGGGGAGGCCGGGGAGCTGTTTTTT.

CDR3 amino acids: CASNMGSGYGYTF. The CDR3 coding sequence is TGTGCCAGTAATATGGGGTCTGGCTATGGCTACACCTTC. The rearrangement joins TRBV19 to TRBJ1-2; D ambiguous. The germline V gene encodes CDR1 LNHDA and CDR2 SQIVND (reference sequence). V dropped 7 bases and J dropped 4 bases, with 13 bases sitting between them. This CDR3 is built from 13 residues.

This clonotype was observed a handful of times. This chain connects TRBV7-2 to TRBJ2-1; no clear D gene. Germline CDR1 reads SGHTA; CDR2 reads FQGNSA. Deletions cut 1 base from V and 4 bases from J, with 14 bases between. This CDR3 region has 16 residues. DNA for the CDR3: TGTGCCAGCAGCTTAGGTCTTTGGACGGAGTACAATGAGCAGTTCTTC. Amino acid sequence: CASSLGLWTEYNEQFF.

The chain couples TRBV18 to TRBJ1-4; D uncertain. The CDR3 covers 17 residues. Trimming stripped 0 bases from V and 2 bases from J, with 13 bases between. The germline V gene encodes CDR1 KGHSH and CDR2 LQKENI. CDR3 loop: CASSPPRAGSTNEKLFF. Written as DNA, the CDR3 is TGTGCCAGCTCACCACCACGGGCCGGGAGCACTAATGAAAAACTGTTTTTT.

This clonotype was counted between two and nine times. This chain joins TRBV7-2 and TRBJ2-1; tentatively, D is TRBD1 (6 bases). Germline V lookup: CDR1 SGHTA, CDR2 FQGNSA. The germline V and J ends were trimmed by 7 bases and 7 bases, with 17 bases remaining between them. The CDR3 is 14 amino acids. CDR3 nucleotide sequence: TGTGCCAGCAAGGGTGGGGGCCCGGGGAATGAGCAGTTCTTC. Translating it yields CASKGGGPGNEQFF.

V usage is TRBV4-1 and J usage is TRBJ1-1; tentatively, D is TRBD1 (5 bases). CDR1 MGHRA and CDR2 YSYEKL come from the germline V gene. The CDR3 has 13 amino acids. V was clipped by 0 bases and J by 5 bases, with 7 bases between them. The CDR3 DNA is TGCGCCAGCAGCCAAGATGGGGGGACTGAAGCTTTCTTT. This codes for CASSQDGGTEAFF.